The rows below give T cell receptor beta chains drawn from one sample of a study of blood T cell repertoires in COVID-19. TCRdb's copy holds only in-frame clones and misses some; the assay was immunoSEQ multiplex PCR. Of 70,000 or so clones listed, roughly four fifths are singletons. Material: peripheral blood. Receptor source: a man between 65 and 80 years old with acute or convalescent COVID-19. CDR3s leave out the opening cysteine and the closing phenylalanine or tryptophan.

TRBJ1-3 TRBV6-6 ASSPQGAGNTIY
TRBJ1-2 TRBV6-5 AIFAEGLPGGYT
TRBJ2-7 TRBV20-1 SARHSYEQY
TRBJ1-2 TRBV15 ATSSPSGGAGGYT
TRBJ2-7 TRBV27 ASSLLVAGPTEQY
TRBJ2-3 TRBV10-3 ATSGGTDTQY
TRBJ1-4 TRBV5-1 ASSELATTNEKLF
TRBJ2-6 TRBV21-1 ASSKEKWGRSSGANVLT
TRBJ2-5 TRBV24-1 ATGTTGIATQY
TRBJ2-1 TRBV18 ASSDRDSSYNEQF
TRBJ2-1 TRBV11-2 ASSLALRGQGYNEQF
TRBJ1-2 TRBV29-1 SVAMGVGYGYT
TRBJ2-3 TRBV6-2/TRBV6-3 ASSPRGSSLDTQY
TRBJ2-7 TRBV5-1 ASSLGMTSGTYEQY
TRBJ2-3 TRBV5-6 ASRLRGQGAVDTQY
TRBJ1-1 TRBV6-5 ASSRRQGENTEAF
TRBJ2-7 TRBV7-9 ASSSLMGLAGYEQY
TRBJ1-2 TRBV29-1 SVGPGNGYT
TRBJ2-1 TRBV21-1 ASSKARTSGRRDEQF
TRBJ2-2 TRBV5-1 ASSPGGLDTGELF
TRBJ2-7 TRBV9 ASSVTGSAYEQY
TRBJ2-7 TRBV5-1 ASSPGQGFHEQY
TRBJ1-3 TRBV19 ASSTRTGTNTIY
TRBJ1-6 TRBV28 ASSLAGFNSPLH
TRBJ2-7 TRBV10-1 ASSVAPSYEQY
TRBJ1-5 TRBV5-8 ASSTDRGGNQPQH
TRBJ1-5 TRBV27 ASKQNSNQPQH
TRBJ2-2 TRBV24-1 ATSETGTGGFTGELF
TRBJ2-6 TRBV7-2 ASSSQGRSGANVLT
TRBJ1-2 TRBV7-3 ASSQTPPTANYGYT
TRBJ1-3 TRBV5-8 ASSLPLDRASGNTIY
TRBJ1-3 TRBV6-5 ASSAIDSSGNTIY
TRBJ2-1 TRBV3-1/TRBV3-2 ASSQGRTYNEQF
TRBJ2-1 TRBV7-2 ASSLVGTSGSNEQF
TRBJ2-1 TRBV28 AIASPRSNEQF
TRBJ2-7 TRBV29-1 SVSGFNYEQY
TRBJ2-3 TRBV25-1 ASSETGGFSTDTQY
TRBJ2-1 TRBV28 ASSSPGTRKMVEQF
TRBJ1-3 TRBV28 ASSFSPEVGEAYGNTIY
TRBJ2-3 TRBV19 ASSISGISDTQY
TRBJ2-1 TRBV7-3 ASSLNAGGPSGEQF
TRBJ1-2 TRBV5-4 ASSATANYGYT
TRBJ1-6 TRBV6-2/TRBV6-3 ASSYFQGASPLH
TRBJ2-3 TRBV3-1/TRBV3-2 ASSPVSPDTQY
TRBJ2-7 TRBV5-1 ASSFPTSGRTDSYEQY
TRBJ1-2 TRBV29-1 SVGGQGARDYGYT
TRBJ1-5 TRBV5-4 ASSWGGGSQPQH
TRBJ2-7 TRBV6-1 ASSLKAGPLYEQY
TRBJ2-7 TRBV15 ATSTGPPLYEQY
TRBJ1-6 TRBV19 ASSFQAGSPLH
TRBJ2-5 TRBV2 ASSARLDGGTQY
TRBJ1-2 TRBV5-8 ASSFTAGPQINYGYT
TRBJ2-7 TRBV10-3 AIRGTSGSMVLILWGEQY
TRBJ1-5 TRBV10-3 AISEPGSQPQH
TRBJ2-7 TRBV5-6 ASSLRPTGTGLYEQY